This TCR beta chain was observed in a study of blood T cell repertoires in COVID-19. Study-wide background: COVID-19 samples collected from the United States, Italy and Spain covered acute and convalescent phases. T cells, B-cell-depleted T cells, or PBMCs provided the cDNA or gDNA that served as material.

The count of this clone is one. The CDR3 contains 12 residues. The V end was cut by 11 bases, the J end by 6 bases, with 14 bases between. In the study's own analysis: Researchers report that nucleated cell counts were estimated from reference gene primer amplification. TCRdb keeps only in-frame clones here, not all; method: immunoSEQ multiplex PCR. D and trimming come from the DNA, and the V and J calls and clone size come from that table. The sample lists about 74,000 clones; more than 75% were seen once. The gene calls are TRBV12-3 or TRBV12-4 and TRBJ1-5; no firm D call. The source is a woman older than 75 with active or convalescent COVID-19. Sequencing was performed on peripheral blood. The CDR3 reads CAAAPPGQPQHF. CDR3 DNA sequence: TGTGCCGCAGCCCCTCCAGGTCAGCCCCAGCATTTT.